Detailed here is one T cell receptor (beta chain). The antigen is unknown. The data belong to a study of blood T cells in healthy people across ages. Through a sample-barcoded 5' primer and a J-beta primer mix, a second PCR was run for roughly 6 to 11 cycles. A minimum of 3 million CDR3-containing paired-end reads was obtained for each sample. In TCRdb, the 5' RACE reads were re-called with MiXCR into one record per CDR3 protein. The sample lists under 1 million distinct CDR3 sequences; roughly 44% were seen once. Each sample gave at least 6 million isolated PBMCs. Study-level points and caveats: Older individuals had lower TCR beta diversity per million T cells (the decline was roughly linear). Estimated diversity across one million T cells was deemed an underestimate.

The V gene's germline CDR1 is SGHRS and CDR2 YFSETQ. The CDR3 is 18 amino acids. The V gene end was trimmed by 3 bases and the J gene end by 3 bases; junction bases not matched to a gene: 11. The gene calls are TRBV5-1 and TRBJ2-1; TRBD2 aligns across 11 bases. The sequencing input was blood. The TCR was taken from a man aged 55 to 70 in good health. CDR3 region: CASSSRKLAGELYNEQFF. The DNA for the CDR3 is TGCGCCAGCAGCTCCCGAAAACTAGCGGGGGAGCTCTACAATGAGCAGTTCTTC. Full variable domain (missing parts from reference TRBV5-1 and TRBJ2-1): KAGVTQTPRYLIKTRGQQVTLSCSPISGHRSVSWYQQTPGQGLQFLFEYFSETQRNKGNFPGRFSGRQFSNSRSEMNVSTLELGDSALYLCASSSRKLAGELYNEQFFGPGTRLTVL.